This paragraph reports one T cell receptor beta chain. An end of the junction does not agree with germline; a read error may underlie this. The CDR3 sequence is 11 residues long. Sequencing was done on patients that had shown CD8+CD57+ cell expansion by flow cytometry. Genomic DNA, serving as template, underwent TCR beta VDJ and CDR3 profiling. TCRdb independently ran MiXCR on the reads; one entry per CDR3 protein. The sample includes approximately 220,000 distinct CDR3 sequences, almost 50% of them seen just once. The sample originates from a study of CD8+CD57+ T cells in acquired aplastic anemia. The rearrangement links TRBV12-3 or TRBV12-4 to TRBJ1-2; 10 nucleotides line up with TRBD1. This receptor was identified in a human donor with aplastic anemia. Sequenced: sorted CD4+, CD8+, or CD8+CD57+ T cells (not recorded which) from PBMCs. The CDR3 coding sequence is TGTGCCAGCAGTTGGGACAGGGGCTATACCTTC. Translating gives CASSWDRGYTF.